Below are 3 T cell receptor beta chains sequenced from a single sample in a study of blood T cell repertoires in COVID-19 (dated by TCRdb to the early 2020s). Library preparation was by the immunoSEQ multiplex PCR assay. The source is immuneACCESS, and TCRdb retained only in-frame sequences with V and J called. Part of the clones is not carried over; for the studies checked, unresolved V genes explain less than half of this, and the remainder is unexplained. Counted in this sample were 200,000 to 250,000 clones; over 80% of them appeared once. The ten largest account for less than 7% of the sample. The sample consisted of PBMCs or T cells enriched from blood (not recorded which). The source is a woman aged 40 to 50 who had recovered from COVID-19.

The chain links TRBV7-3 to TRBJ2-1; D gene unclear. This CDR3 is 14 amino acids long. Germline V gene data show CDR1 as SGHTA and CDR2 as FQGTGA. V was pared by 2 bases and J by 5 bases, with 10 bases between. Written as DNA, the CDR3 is TGTGCCAGCAGCTTAGGGCTCCTAAACAATGAGCAGTTCTTC. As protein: CASSLGLLNNEQFF.

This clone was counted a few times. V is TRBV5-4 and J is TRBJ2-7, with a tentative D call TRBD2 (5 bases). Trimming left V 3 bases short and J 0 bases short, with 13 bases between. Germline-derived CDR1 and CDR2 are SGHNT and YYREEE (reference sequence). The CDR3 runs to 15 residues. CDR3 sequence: CASSSGLSSSYEQYV. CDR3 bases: TGTGCCAGCAGCTCCGGACTGAGCAGCTCCTACGAGCAGTACGTC.

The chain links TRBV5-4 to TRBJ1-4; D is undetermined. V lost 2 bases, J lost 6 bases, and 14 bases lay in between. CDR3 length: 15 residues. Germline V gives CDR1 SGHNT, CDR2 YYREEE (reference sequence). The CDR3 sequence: CASSLNPGGYEKLFF. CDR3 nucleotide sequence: TGTGCCAGCAGCTTAAATCCAGGAGGGTATGAAAAACTGTTTTTT. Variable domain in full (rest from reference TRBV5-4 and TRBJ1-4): ETGVTQSPTHLIKTRGQQVTLRCSSQSGHNTVSWYQQALGQGPQFIFQYYREEENGRGNFPPRFSGLQFPNYSSELNVNALELDDSALYLCASSLNPGGYEKLFFGSGTQLSVL.